Presented here are 13 T cell receptor beta chains from one specimen sequenced in a study of blood T cell repertoires in COVID-19. The method was immunoSEQ multiplex PCR; TCRdb's version includes in-frame clones alone and lacks a portion of them. The sample lists about 97,000 clones, 92% occurring once. The sample comprised peripheral blood. All receptors derive from a man between 45 and 60 years old with active COVID-19.

The rearrangement uses TRBV5-1 and TRBJ1-2; 7 bases match TRBD1. The ends lost 0 bases at V and 0 bases at J; junction bases unmatched: 5. Germline lookup yields CDR1 SGHRS and CDR2 YFSETQ. The CDR3 is 16 amino acids. CDR3 sequence (DNA): TGCGCCAGCAGCTTGGGTTTGCAGGGGGCTAACTATGGCTACACCTTC. Its translation is CASSLGLQGANYGYTF.

CDR3 loop: CASSLYAGGPYYEQYF. The DNA of the CDR3 is TGTGCCAGCAGTTTATACGCGGGGGGACCCTACTACGAGCAGTACTTC. This chain connects TRBV28 to TRBJ2-7, with 8 bases matching TRBD2. Trimming cost V 1 base and J 3 bases; bases outside gene matches: 8. CDR1 is MDHEN and CDR2 is SYDVKM in the germline V gene. The length of the CDR3 is 16 residues.

The chain joins TRBV7-2 to TRBJ1-2; weak D call: TRBD1 (6 bases). Trimming removed 1 base from V and 2 bases from J, with 11 bases in between. CDR1 is SGHTA and CDR2 is FQGNSA in the germline V gene. CDR3 size: 15 residues. The CDR3 sequence: CASSLVPGQNYGYTF. CDR3 bases: TGTGCCAGCAGCTTAGTTCCAGGACAGAACTATGGCTACACCTTC.

The chain has TRBV5-1 and TRBJ2-3; 7 bases agree with TRBD1. V was clipped by 0 bases and J by 2 bases; unmatched bases: 6. Germline CDR1 and CDR2: SGHRS and YFSETQ. This CDR3 region has 16 residues. The CDR3 reads CASSLGWGQNTDTQYF. DNA of the CDR3: TGCGCCAGCAGCTTGGGGTGGGGACAGAACACAGATACGCAGTATTTT. Drawing the rest from reference TRBV5-1 and TRBJ2-3, the complete variable domain is KAGVTQTPRYLIKTRGQQVTLSCSPISGHRSVSWYQQTPGQGLQFLFEYFSETQRNKGNFPGRFSGRQFSNSRSEMNVSTLELGDSALYLCASSLGWGQNTDTQYFGPGTRLTVL.

The V call is TRBV7-9, the J call TRBJ2-7, with D unclear. CDR3 length equals 12 residues. Germline-derived CDR1 and CDR2 are SEHNR and FQNEAQ (reference sequence). V dropped 2 bases and J dropped 3 bases, with 5 bases sitting between them. CDR3 in amino acids: CASSLFNYEQYF. In nucleotides, the CDR3 is TGTGCCAGCAGCTTATTTAACTACGAGCAGTACTTC.

The V call is TRBV11-2, the J call TRBJ2-1, with 7 nucleotides matching TRBD2. The CDR3 loop spans 16 amino acids. CDR1 and CDR2 (germline): SGHAT, FQNNGV. Trimming at V came to 3 bases and at J to 5 bases, leaving 10 bases not matched to a gene. In DNA form, the CDR3 reads TGTGCCAGCAGCTTGGCCGGGACTAACGGAAACAATGAGCAGTTCTTC. Translating gives CASSLAGTNGNNEQFF.

The V and J genes are TRBV7-9 and TRBJ1-3; TRBD1 matches at 8 bases. The CDR3 is made up of 16 amino acids. Germline CDR1 SEHNR, CDR2 FQNEAQ (reference sequence). V was pared by 4 bases and J by 3 bases, with 8 bases of the junction left unmatched. CDR3 protein: CASSSRQGTGGNTIYF. CDR3 DNA: TGTGCCAGCAGCTCCCGACAGGGGACAGGTGGAAACACCATATATTTT.

The V and J genes are TRBV7-9 and TRBJ2-5; 11 bases map to TRBD2. The CDR3 length is 17 residues. The germline V gene has CDR1 SEHNR and CDR2 FQNEAQ (reference sequence). The junction had 10 bases not matched to a gene; V was cut back by 2 bases and J by 5 bases. Here the CDR3 reads CASSLTERLAGRETQYF. CDR3 DNA sequence: TGTGCCAGCAGCTTAACGGAACGACTAGCGGGACGCGAGACCCAGTACTTC.

The V call is TRBV10-2, the J call TRBJ2-1; 7 bases fit TRBD2. The CDR3 extends over 16 amino acids. Germline trimming cut 5 bases from V and 3 bases from J; bases unmatched to any gene: 10. Germline V gives CDR1 WSHSY, CDR2 SAAADI. CDR3 in amino acids: CASSKTAGEVYNEQFF. CDR3 DNA: TGCGCCAGCAGTAAGACGGCGGGAGAGGTCTACAATGAGCAGTTCTTC.

The genes are TRBV15 and TRBJ2-5, with no clear D. From germline, CDR1 is LNHNV and CDR2 YYDKDF (reference sequence). Trimming took off 0 bases at V and 2 bases at J, with 7 bases between the two ends. This CDR3 comprises 14 residues. The CDR3 protein is CATSRDIGQETQYF. CDR3 nucleotides: TGTGCCACCAGCAGAGATATCGGGCAAGAGACCCAGTACTTC.

V usage is TRBV3-1 (or the pseudogene TRBV3-2) and J usage is TRBJ2-1; 11 bases are shared with TRBD2. CDR3 length: 16 amino acids. Looked up from germline, CDR1 is LGHDT and CDR2 is YNNKEL (reference sequence). With 4 bases clipped from V and 7 bases from J, the junction kept 9 bases outside the gene matches. In DNA form, the CDR3 reads TGTGCCAGCAGCCGGAGACTAGCGGGGTCTGGGAATGAGCAGTTCTTC. Its translation: CASSRRLAGSGNEQFF.

The V and J genes are TRBV6-5 and TRBJ1-2; no definite D call. The germline V gene encodes CDR1 MNHEY and CDR2 SVGAGI. The CDR3 spans 15 residues. V lost 2 bases and J lost 7, with 17 bases in between. In DNA, the CDR3 is TGTGCCAGCAGTTACGGCTCAGCCCTAAGAGGTGGCTACACCTTC. Its protein is CASSYGSALRGGYTF.

This clone was counted once. V and J are TRBV6-1 and TRBJ2-7; maybe TRBD1 (6 bases). Trimming took off 1 base at V and 3 bases at J, with 10 bases between the two ends. Looked up from germline, CDR1 is MNHNS and CDR2 is SASEGT. The CDR3 totals 14 residues. The CDR3 sequence is CASSEGTDIYEQYF. In DNA form, the CDR3 reads TGTGCCAGCAGTGAAGGGACAGATATCTACGAGCAGTACTTC.